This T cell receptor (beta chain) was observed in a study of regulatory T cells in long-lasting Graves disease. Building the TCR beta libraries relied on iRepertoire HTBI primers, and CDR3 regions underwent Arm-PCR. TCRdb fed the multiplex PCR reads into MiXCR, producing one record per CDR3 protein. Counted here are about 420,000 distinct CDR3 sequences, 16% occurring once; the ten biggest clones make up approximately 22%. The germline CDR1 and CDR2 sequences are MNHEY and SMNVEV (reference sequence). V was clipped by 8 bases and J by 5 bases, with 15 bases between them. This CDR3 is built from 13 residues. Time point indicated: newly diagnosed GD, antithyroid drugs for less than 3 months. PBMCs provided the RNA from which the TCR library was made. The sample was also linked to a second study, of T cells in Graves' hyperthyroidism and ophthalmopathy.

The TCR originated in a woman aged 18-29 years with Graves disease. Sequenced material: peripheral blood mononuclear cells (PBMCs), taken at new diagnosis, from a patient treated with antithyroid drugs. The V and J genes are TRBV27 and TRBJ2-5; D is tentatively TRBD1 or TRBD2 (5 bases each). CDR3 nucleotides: TGTGCCAGCTCGGCCAGGGTAGCGGAGACCCAGTACTTC. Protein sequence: CASSARVAETQYF.